These T cell receptor beta chains were read from a single sample in a study of siplizumab effects on memory and regulatory T cells. The protocol was immunoSEQ multiplex PCR, while the TCRdb copy is restricted to in-frame clones and leaves out a portion. There are 95,000 to 100,000 clones in the sample; about nine tenths occur only once, and 12% lies in the top ten. The sequencing input was non-Treg CD4+ T cells sorted from blood. These receptors were obtained from a human donor in good health. Both conserved end residues are part of each CDR3. The D gene is left open where the match is weak. Only part of the rows carry a size: once, few, many, or a class if the clone is expanded.

V gene,CDR3 length,clone size,D gene,J gene,CDR3 protein,CDR3 DNA
TRBV28,12,once,.,TRBJ2-3,CASSILGDTQYF,TGTGCCAGCAGTATCCTAGGGGATACGCAGTATTTT
TRBV6-5,13,.,.,TRBJ1-5,CASSLRTSQPQHF,TGTGCCAGCAGCCTACGGACATCACAGCCCCAGCATTTT
TRBV6-6,16,once,.,TRBJ1-3,CASSQTRTGSGNTIYF,TGTGCCAGCAGCCAGACAAGGACCGGCTCTGGAAACACCATATATTTT
TRBV6-1,11,.,TRBD1,TRBJ2-7,CASSEDREVFF,TGTGCCAGCAGTGAGGACAGGGAGGTATTCTTC
TRBV10-3,16,.,.,TRBJ1-6,CAISMQGPTYNSPLHF,TGTGCCATCAGTATGCAGGGGCCAACCTATAATTCACCCCTCCACTTT
TRBV28,12,once,.,TRBJ2-1,CASSFLGDEQFF,TGTGCCAGCAGTTTTCTGGGCGATGAGCAGTTCTTC
TRBV25-1,13,.,.,TRBJ1-1,CASSPGWGTEAFF,TGTGCCAGCTCCCCCGGCTGGGGCACTGAAGCTTTCTTT
TRBV4-2,16,.,.,TRBJ2-1,CASSQGIADSYNEQFF,TGTGCCAGCAGCCAAGGAATAGCTGACTCCTACAATGAGCAGTTCTTC
TRBV2,14,.,.,TRBJ1-3,CASSTTKMGNTIYF,TGTGCCAGCAGTACGACCAAGATGGGAAACACCATATATTTT
TRBV30,22,.,TRBD2,TRBJ2-4,CAWSVPPLAGTSGRLAKNIQYF,TGTGCCTGGAGTGTTCCTCCCCTCGCCGGGACTAGCGGGAGGTTAGCCAAAAACATTCAGTACTTC
TRBV7-9,14,.,.,TRBJ1-2,CASSPSRQGYGYTF,TGTGCCAGCAGCCCCTCACGCCAGGGCTATGGCTACACCTTC
TRBV6-1,12,.,.,TRBJ1-4,CASSHAAGKLFF,TGTGCCAGCAGTCACGCGGCGGGGAAACTGTTTTTT
TRBV6-1,16,.,TRBD2,TRBJ2-1,CASSETTSGIMDEQFF,TGTGCCAGCAGTGAAACTACTAGCGGGATCATGGATGAGCAGTTCTTC
TRBV6-1,12,.,.,TRBJ1-5,CASSWGNQPQHF,TGTGCCAGCAGTTGGGGCAATCAGCCCCAGCATTTT
TRBV5-1,16,.,TRBD2,TRBJ2-1,CASSFEGLAQVAEQFF,TGCGCCAGCAGCTTCGAGGGACTAGCCCAGGTTGCTGAGCAGTTCTTC
TRBV18,15,few,.,TRBJ2-3,CASSPPSGALDTQYF,TGTGCCAGCTCACCACCGAGTGGGGCTTTGGATACGCAGTATTTT
TRBV5-1,14,.,.,TRBJ2-5,CASSHSTLQETQYF,TGCGCCAGCAGCCACAGTACCCTACAAGAGACCCAGTACTTC
TRBV6-1,14,.,TRBD1,TRBJ2-7,CASSGDRAVYEQYF,TGTGCCAGCAGCGGTGACAGGGCGGTCTACGAGCAGTACTTC
TRBV7-2,15,few,TRBD2,TRBJ2-1,CASRPRSGGNNEQFF,TGTGCCAGCAGACCCCGAAGCGGGGGTAACAATGAGCAGTTCTTC
TRBV19,15,.,TRBD2,TRBJ2-1,CASSPTSDSYNEQFF,TGTGCCAGTAGCCCAACTAGCGACTCCTACAATGAGCAGTTCTTC
TRBV18,19,.,TRBD1,TRBJ2-1,CASSLRTGAAGGGYNEQFF,TGTGCCAGCTCACTGAGGACAGGGGCTGCGGGCGGAGGGTACAATGAGCAGTTCTTC
TRBV19,14,.,.,TRBJ2-5,CASNRDGNQETQYF,TGTGCCAGTAACCGGGACGGGAACCAAGAGACCCAGTACTTC
TRBV19,14,.,TRBD2,TRBJ2-1,CASSLAGGSNEQFF,TGTGCCAGTAGTCTCGCGGGAGGGTCCAATGAGCAGTTCTTC
TRBV5-1,12,once,.,TRBJ1-4,CASSLPGEKLFF,TGCGCCAGCAGCTTGCCAGGGGAAAAACTGTTTTTT
TRBV10-3,15,.,.,TRBJ2-2,CAISPDRRNTGELFF,TGTGCCATCAGTCCCGACAGGAGGAACACCGGGGAGCTGTTTTTT
TRBV21-1,15,.,.,TRBJ2-2,CASSNGGNYTGELFF,TGTGCCAGCAGCAATGGGGGCAACTACACCGGGGAGCTGTTTTTT
TRBV6-1,14,.,TRBD1,TRBJ2-7,CASFRDRVTYEQYF,TGTGCCAGCTTCCGGGACAGGGTAACCTACGAGCAGTACTTC
TRBV6-5,14,.,.,TRBJ1-1,CASKLGGPNTEAFF,TGTGCCAGCAAGCTAGGGGGACCGAACACTGAAGCTTTCTTT
TRBV7-6,15,few,TRBD2,TRBJ2-1,CASSPSGRTRDEQFF,TGTGCCAGCAGCCCTAGCGGGAGGACTCGGGATGAGCAGTTCTTC
TRBV10-3,13,.,TRBD1,TRBJ2-7,CAISLDRQGEQYF,TGTGCCATCAGTCTGGACAGGCAGGGCGAGCAGTACTTC
TRBV18,14,.,TRBD1,TRBJ1-2,CASSPTGEAYGYTF,TGTGCCAGCTCACCGACAGGGGAGGCCTATGGCTACACCTTC
TRBV21-1,15,.,.,TRBJ2-5,CASSNPGQGQETQYF,TGTGCCAGCAGCAACCCGGGACAGGGACAAGAGACCCAGTACTTC
TRBV20-1,10,.,.,TRBJ2-3,CSAGTDTQYF,TGCAGTGCTGGTACAGATACGCAGTATTTT
TRBV21-1,18,once,.,TRBJ2-6,CASSKNGDREDGANVLTF,TGTGCCAGCAGCAAAAATGGGGACAGGGAGGATGGGGCCAACGTCCTGACTTTC